This T cell receptor (beta chain) was documented in a study of early T cells in non-severe SARS-CoV-2 infection. Study-level information: Bulk RNA from unsorted whole blood was sequenced; chains were unpaired. Overall study findings and caveats: Reliance on VDJdb matching favored anti-spike CD8 responses; private and CD4 specificities were missed.

Attachment of unique molecular identifiers to individual cDNA molecules was performed. TCRdb reanalysed the 5' RACE reads using MiXCR and keeps one entry per CDR3 protein. This sample carries tens of thousands of distinct CDR3 sequences, 4.6% of them seen once, and the ten largest clones take around 5.9%. Germline CDR1 LGHNT, CDR2 FRNRAP. This CDR3 is 15 amino acids long. V gave up 0 bases and J gave up 6 bases, with 13 bases separating them. A few counts support this clonotype. What it recognizes is unknown. The sequence was obtained from an adult who was a healthcare worker with PCR-confirmed SARS-CoV-2 infection or an uninfected control (not recorded which). The chain recombines TRBV12-5 with TRBJ2-3; no clear D. The sequences come from whole blood, collected at baseline. DNA for the CDR3: TGTGCTAGTGGTTTGGTACAACTAAGGGTCGATACGCAGTATTTT. Its translation is CASGLVQLRVDTQYF.